This T cell receptor beta chain was captured by sequencing in a study of identical twins (dated by TCRdb to about 2016). In terms of the full investigation: To test whether fetal clonotypes persist, the study used deep sequencing on TCR alpha and beta repertoires from monozygotic twins, unrelated adults of various ages, and cord blood. To rule out contamination, replicate twin experiments were performed at different times with different library preparation protocols. Summary of the overall study and its limitations: Fewer insertions were carried by abundant cord blood beta clonotypes; a weaker similar trend was observed in young adult naive repertoires, while no such trend was observed in memory repertoires. Out-of-frame TCR alpha sharing in monozygotic twins was systematically underestimated by recombination models, whereas sharing between unrelated individuals was in agreement with the recombination models. Excess twin sharing in beta out-of-frame sequences was weaker because fewer shared sequences lowered the signal-to-noise ratio. Because the same donors could not be followed over many years, conclusions were based on cross-sectional statistical analysis. Zero-insertion analyses could be partly confounded by invariant T cells such as MAIT and iNKT, though diverse VJ usage argued against such confounding for most clonotypes. Compared with coincidental sharing between unrelated individuals, an excess of low generation-probability sequences was observed among out-of-frame TCR alpha sequences shared between twins.

At least ten counts were recorded for this clonotype. Its antigen is unknown. No base quality values were provided; no much bigger clone lies one nucleotide off. All donors were healthy Caucasians. Libraries came from 5' RACE. The listed sequencing device is Illumina HiSeq 2000. Template switching added a universal primer binding site, and the final cDNA carried a unique molecular identifier that allowed TCR cDNA molecules to be counted accurately. Specific primers in the conserved constant-segment region were used to synthesize first-strand cDNA for the TCR alpha and beta chains. To control for contamination, each cDNA library was double barcoded with a SMART-Mk sample barcode plus Illumina barcodes. TruSeq adapter sequences and Illumina sample barcodes were added in two successive PCR steps. The TCR alpha and beta cDNA libraries were sequenced on the Illumina HiSeq platform using custom primers. On the study's bioinformatics: MiGEC was used to process raw reads and extract unique molecular identifiers, and MiXCR was used to find CDR3 positions. For each individual, recombination models were inferred using an EM algorithm with the repgenHMM and IGoR tools. The tcR package in R was used for shared clonotype analysis, with sharing normalized by the product of cloneset sizes. To study raw recombination free of thymic and clonal selection effects, out-of-frame nonproductive sequences were analyzed. Through fastp at Q25 and MiXCR, TCRdb rebuilt clones from the public reads, retaining in-frame beta chains. Entries are consolidated by CDR3 protein sequence, retaining the most common genes and DNA. The V and J calls here are based on TCRdb, not the publication. This sample gives around 1.7 million distinct CDR3 sequences in total; 25% to 35% of them show up just once. Roughly 0.3% of the sample is in the top ten clones.

CDR1 DFQATT and CDR2 SNEGSKA were looked up in the germline V gene (reference sequence). V is pared back by 3 bases and J by 5 bases, with 15 bases lying between the germline termini. The cysteine opens and the phenylalanine closes a CDR3 of 14 amino acids. Just CDR3 DNA is preserved here, 42 bases in frame from base 1. The sequenced sample consisted of cord blood. The source of this sequence is a newborn girl in good health. The sequence is built from TRBV20-1 and TRBJ2-3, with a weak D call of TRBD2 (6 bases match). The nucleotides read TGCAGTGCTAGTAACGTGAAGGGAGGAGATACGCAGTATTTT. It encodes CSASNVKGGDTQYF.